The subject of this entry is one T cell receptor beta chain. No cognate antigen has been identified for it. No base quality values were provided; no much bigger clone lies one nucleotide off. Other nucleotide sequences from this sample produce the same CDR3. On a MiSeq, deep resolution sequencing aimed for a depth between 1 in 1 million and 1 in 200,000 T cells, with each clonotype covered 10x on average. The immunoSEQ hsTCRB Kit was used to generate TCR beta libraries. Per the source publication's procedure: ImmunoSEQ Data Assistant and ImmunoSEQ Analyzer were used for data analysis, and V, D and J genes were assigned according to IMGT definitions. Clonality was computed as one minus normalized Shannon entropy of productive rearrangement frequencies, ranging from 0 to 1. Public clonotype analysis was restricted to overrepresented clonotypes comprising at least 0.05% of each patient's repertoire. Roughly 12 age-matched healthy donor repertoires from immuneACCESS were used as controls for clonality. Sourced from immuneACCESS, this table was stored by TCRdb with only in-frame sequences that have V and J called. A share of the clones is absent; for the studies checked, an unresolved V gene accounts for under half, and the remainder has no known explanation. The V and J calls and clone size were taken over from that table, and D and trimming were inferred from the DNA. For this sample the table gives about 17,000 clones, of which roughly four fifths were detected only once. Over 15% of the sample is held by the ten biggest clonotypes.

This specimen comes from a study of cytotoxic CD8 clonotypes in ibrutinib-treated CLL (dated by TCRdb to about 2021). Background for the entire study: The cohort had ten to twelve relapsed/refractory and some 15 treatment-naive patients; 17 were IGHV unmutated. Response samples were obtained after a median of approximately eleven months of treatment, with a range of about 6 to 40 months. Longitudinal samples were obtainable from 26 of the 86 participants in the trial. Cryopreserved peripheral blood mononuclear cells were obtained before treatment, at response, and at either sustained remission or disease progression. Partial responses were observed in about 25 patients and complete responses in 2; after a median follow-up of around 68 months, remission was maintained in about 15 patients and progression was observed in around twelve. On average, each sample had about 250,000 productive templates and more than 75,000 productive rearrangements.

For TCR beta library preparation, approximately 2 micrograms of genomic DNA was extracted from cryopreserved PBMCs. Longitudinal blood samples from CLL patients on ibrutinib monotherapy underwent high-throughput TCR beta sequencing. The patients took part in an open-label, single-center phase 2 trial of ibrutinib monotherapy. Measured from the cysteine to the phenylalanine, the CDR3 is 17 residues long. The retained sequence is limited to the CDR3, 51 bases, with the frame set at the first base. Per the germline V gene (reference sequence), SGHNT is the CDR1 and YYREEE is the CDR2. For this chain, trimming is 2 bases at the V end and 2 bases at the J end, and the number of junction bases without a gene match is 4. Broader findings and caveats from the paper: Baseline clonality exceeded that of age-matched healthy donors and correlated strongly with circulating CD8+ T-cell counts. At ibrutinib response clonality went up, during sustained remission it held steady, and at progression it dropped back toward baseline. Sampling times were not matched between patients in sustained remission and patients whose disease was progressing, and lymph node repertoires were not examined. Public clonotypes were rare and either shrank or stayed stable during treatment, and the rise in clonality at ibrutinib response reflected expansion of private clonotypes.

The receptor was isolated from a human donor with chronic lymphocytic leukemia. Sample: PBMCs, taken before ibrutinib treatment. The chain was built from TRBV5-4 and TRBJ2-3, with TRBD2 identical over 14 junction bases. The CDR3 protein sequence reads: CASSLRLAGGPTDTQYF. The DNA sequence reads TGTGCCAGCAGCTTACGACTAGCGGGAGGGCCCACAGATACGCAGTATTTT.